Shown below are 28 T cell receptor beta chains from a single sample sequenced in a study of T-cell memory formation after mild COVID-19. TCRdb reprocessed the 5' RACE reads with MiXCR, giving one entry per CDR3 protein. Of hundreds of thousands of distinct CDR3 sequences in the sample, roughly 16% were seen once. Specimen: PBMCs or a T cell subset sorted from them (not recorded which). Source of these receptors: a man younger than 35 who had mild COVID-19 (a few samples of this study predate the infection). Cell type and time point are not known.

This clonotype was found a few times. CDR3 sequence: CASSRYPYEQYF. DNA of the CDR3: TGTGCCAGCAGCCGGTACCCCTACGAGCAGTACTTC. The chain employs TRBV9 and TRBJ2-7; D is ambiguous. V gave up 4 bases and J gave up 2 bases, with 7 bases separating them. Germline V CDR1 and CDR2: SGDLS, YYNGEE. The CDR3 sequence is 12 residues long.

This clonotype was picked up many times. The CDR3 coding sequence is TGTGCCAGCAGCCGTGTGGGACAAGAGACCCAGTACTTC. It encodes CASSRVGQETQYF. The chain combines TRBV7-2 with TRBJ2-5; the D is unclear. V was shortened by 5 bases and J by 2 bases, with 9 bases between the two germline ends. The CDR3 sequence is 13 residues long. Germline CDR1 SGHTA, CDR2 FQGNSA.

The genes are TRBV15 and TRBJ1-1; D might be TRBD1 (6 bases). Germline V gene sequence: CDR1 LNHNV, CDR2 YYDKDF (reference sequence). Trimming removed 4 bases at V and 3 bases at J, with 18 bases between. This CDR3 region has 16 residues. Here the CDR3 reads CATSKRQALWDTEAFF. In nucleotides, the CDR3 is TGTGCCACCAGCAAGAGACAGGCGTTATGGGACACTGAAGCTTTCTTT.

The CDR3 is CASSYRGYTEAFF. The CDR3 nucleotides read TGTGCCAGCAGCTACCGGGGGTACACTGAAGCTTTCTTT. The chain employs TRBV7-2 and TRBJ1-1; possibly TRBD1 for D (5 bases). The CDR3 has 13 amino acids. Trimming removed 4 bases at V and 3 bases at J, with 9 bases between. Germline lookup yields CDR1 SGHTA and CDR2 FQGNSA.

This chain connects TRBV20-1 to TRBJ2-6; D is uncertain. V was shortened by 0 bases and J by 0 bases, with 6 bases between the two germline ends. The CDR3 has 15 amino acids. Germline loops: CDR1 DFQATT, CDR2 SNEGSKA (reference sequence). The CDR3 protein is CSARDHGSGANVLTF. The CDR3 region has the DNA TGCAGTGCTAGAGATCACGGCTCTGGGGCCAACGTCCTGACTTTC.

The chain links TRBV10-3 to TRBJ2-7, with 7 bases that match TRBD1. J was trimmed by 2 bases and V by 7 bases; bases with no gene match: 5. Germline V gene sequence: CDR1 ENHRY, CDR2 SYGVKD. This CDR3 spans 13 amino acids. The CDR3 region is CAIKGTVTYEQYF. The CDR3 DNA reads TGTGCCATCAAGGGGACAGTGACCTACGAGCAGTACTTC.

This clonotype was seen a handful of times. The rearrangement links TRBV18 to TRBJ1-5, with TRBD1 as a possible D gene (5 bases). The germline V and J ends were trimmed by 1 base and 5 bases, with 12 bases remaining between them. This CDR3 comprises 15 residues. Germline V gene lookup returns CDR1 KGHSH and CDR2 LQKENI. The DNA of the CDR3 is TGTGCCAGCTCACCACAGCCAGGGTCACATCAGCCCCAGCATTTT. It yields the protein CASSPQPGSHQPQHF.

J is TRBJ2-4 and V is TRBV7-2; D is undetermined. V lost 0 bases to trimming and J lost 7 bases, with 13 bases between them. The CDR3 spans 15 residues. The germline V gene encodes CDR1 SGHTA and CDR2 FQGNSA. CDR3 in amino acids: CASSLALPVSNIQYF. The CDR3 bases are TGTGCCAGCAGCTTAGCGCTACCCGTGTCGAACATTCAGTACTTC.

This clonotype was counted only a few times. V is TRBV6-1 and J is TRBJ1-2; a weak D match, TRBD1 (5 bases). The germline V and J ends were trimmed by 6 bases and 4 bases, with 12 bases remaining between them. This CDR3 contains 13 residues. The V gene's germline CDR1 is MNHNS and CDR2 SASEGT. The CDR3 nucleotides are TGTGCCAGCAGATTGGGACCCGGCTATGGCTACACCTTC. It translates to CASRLGPGYGYTF.

V usage is TRBV12-3 or TRBV12-4 and J usage is TRBJ2-2; D is unclear. The V end was cut by 5 bases, the J end by 5 bases, with 12 bases between. This CDR3 spans 14 amino acids. The CDR3 DNA follows: TGTGCCAGCAGTCTAGTAACGCCGACCGGGGAGCTGTTTTTT. This translates into CASSLVTPTGELFF.

This chain uses TRBV9 with TRBJ2-2, with 9 bases aligning to TRBD2. Germline V gives CDR1 SGDLS, CDR2 YYNGEE. The CDR3 sequence is 16 residues long. V shed 4 bases, J shed 4 bases, and the junction held 8 bases outside the gene matches. CDR3 bases: TGTGCCAGCAGCCTCTTTGGTAGCGGGGGCACCGGGGAGCTGTTTTTT. Its protein is CASSLFGSGGTGELFF. Full variable domain (remainder filled in from reference TRBV9 and TRBJ2-2): DSGVTQTPKHLITATGQRVTLRCSPRSGDLSVYWYQQSLDQGLQFLIQYYNGEERAKGNILERFSAQQFPDLHSELNLSSLELGDSALYFCASSLFGSGGTGELFFGEGSRLTVL.

This clonotype was detected only a few times. CDR3 protein: CASSQILNTEAFF. The CDR3 DNA is TGTGCCAGCAGTCAGATTCTGAACACTGAAGCTTTCTTT. The chain uses TRBV6-2 or TRBV6-3 and TRBJ1-1; no clear D gene. This CDR3 has 13 residues. Trimming removed 5 bases at V and 0 bases at J, with 7 bases between. The V gene's germline CDR1 is MNHEY and CDR2 SVGEGT.

The chain employs TRBV6-1 and TRBJ1-6, with D unresolved. Germline V gene lookup returns CDR1 MNHNS and CDR2 SASEGT. V was cut by 4 bases and J by 12 bases, with 4 bases left in between. The CDR3 totals 10 residues. The CDR3 DNA is TGTGCCAGCAGTGGGGGACCCCTCCACTTT. It codes for CASSGGPLHF.

The gene calls are TRBV7-2 and TRBJ2-5; no clear D. The CDR3 extends over 13 amino acids. Germline CDR1 is SGHTA and CDR2 is FQGNSA. Trimming cost V 5 bases and J 0 bases, with 7 bases left between them. CDR3 residues: CASSPRYQETQYF. The CDR3 nucleotides read TGTGCCAGCAGCCCGCGCTACCAAGAGACCCAGTACTTC.

This clonotype was counted only a few times. This chain connects TRBV12-3 or TRBV12-4 to TRBJ2-2, with TRBD2 matching 10 bases. The CDR3 extends over 17 amino acids. J was trimmed by 3 bases and V by 3 bases; bases with no gene match: 7. DNA of the CDR3: TGTGCCAGCAGTTTCCCCAGCGGGGGGGCTGACACCGGGGAGCTGTTTTTT. Protein product: CASSFPSGGADTGELFF.

V gene TRBV12-3 or TRBV12-4 combines with J gene TRBJ1-6, with 7 bases aligning to TRBD1. J lost 7 bases, V lost 5 bases, and 8 bases had no gene match. There are 15 residues in the CDR3. CDR3 DNA: TGTGCCAGCAGTACAACCACAGGGGTAAATTCACCCCTCCACTTT. Translated: CASSTTTGVNSPLHF.

The chain couples TRBV30 to TRBJ1-1; D may be TRBD1 (5 bases). Germline V gives CDR1 GTSNPN, CDR2 SVGIG (reference sequence). V gave up 0 bases and J gave up 10 bases, with 9 bases separating them. The CDR3 has 11 residues. CDR3 DNA sequence: TGTGCCTGGAGTGTACAGGAGGCAGCTTTCTTT. Protein sequence: CAWSVQEAAFF.

This clonotype has more than one count but fewer than ten. The chain joins TRBV7-2 to TRBJ2-5; no clear D gene. The germline V gene encodes CDR1 SGHTA and CDR2 FQGNSA. Trimming removed 5 bases at V and 5 bases at J, with 6 bases between. The CDR3 runs 11 residues. CDR3 DNA sequence: TGTGCCAGCAGCCCGTTCGAGACCCAGTACTTC. Translation gives CASSPFETQYF.

The sample holds a few counts of this clonotype. CDR3 residues: CASSERAGRTEAFF. The DNA for the CDR3 is TGTGCCAGCAGTGAACGGGCAGGGCGTACTGAAGCTTTCTTT. The rearrangement uses TRBV2 and TRBJ1-1; weak D call: TRBD1 (5 bases). CDR1 is SNHLY and CDR2 is FYNNEI in the germline V gene. The CDR3 contains 14 residues. V lost 2 bases and J 5 bases, leaving 12 bases between the germline ends.

This clonotype has more than one count but fewer than ten. The chain has TRBV24-1 and TRBJ2-5; D might be TRBD2 (6 bases). There are 15 residues in the CDR3. CDR1 and CDR2 from the germline V gene are KGHDR and SFDVKD. Trimming stripped 2 bases from V and 1 base from J, with 10 bases between. In DNA form, the CDR3 reads TGTGCCACCAGTGATTCCCGCGGGGTCCAAGAGACCCAGTACTTC. It specifies CATSDSRGVQETQYF.

The rearrangement links TRBV9 to TRBJ2-2, with D possibly being TRBD1 or TRBD2 (6 bases each). The length of the CDR3 is 16 residues. Germline V gene sequence: CDR1 SGDLS, CDR2 YYNGEE. Trimming took 4 bases from V and 0 from J, leaving 13 bases between them. The CDR3 DNA reads TGTGCCAGCAGCATGCGGGACAAATCGAACACCGGGGAGCTGTTTTTT. Translating it yields CASSMRDKSNTGELFF.

This clonotype was detected ten times or more. Written as DNA, the CDR3 is TGTGCCAGCAGGGATTGGAGTTTGGATACGCAGTATTTT. It yields the protein CASRDWSLDTQYF. The V gene is TRBV6-2 or TRBV6-3, the J gene TRBJ2-3; D is ambiguous. The V gene lost 6 bases and the J gene lost 6 bases, with 13 bases spanning the gap. From germline, CDR1 is MNHEY and CDR2 SVGEGT. This CDR3 is 13 amino acids long.

This clonotype was seen only a few times. The V and J genes are TRBV7-8 and TRBJ1-4, with TRBD1 matching over 7 bases. This CDR3 contains 16 residues. Unmatched junction bases numbered 12, after V lost 1 base and J lost 10 bases. Looked up from germline, CDR1 is SGHVS and CDR2 is FQNEAQ. This CDR3 is CASSLEGAGPTAKLFF. The CDR3 coding sequence is TGTGCCAGCAGCTTAGAGGGGGCAGGGCCAACAGCAAAACTGTTTTTT.

This clonotype came up a few times. The chain joins TRBV20-1 to TRBJ1-1, with 7 bases lining up with TRBD1. The germline V gene encodes CDR1 DFQATT and CDR2 SNEGSKA (reference sequence). V was pared by 6 bases and J by 1 base, with 8 bases of the junction left unmatched. CDR3 length: 14 residues. DNA for the CDR3: TGCAGTGCAAACAGGGGATCGAGGAACACTGAAGCTTTCTTT. It is translated as CSANRGSRNTEAFF.

The chain combines TRBV7-6 with TRBJ2-1, with 10 bases lining up with TRBD1. Germline V gene data show CDR1 as SGHVS and CDR2 as FNYEAQ. Unmatched junction bases numbered 7, after V lost 5 bases and J lost 6 bases. This CDR3 has 15 amino acids. CDR3: CASSRQGATGNEQFF. For the CDR3, the DNA is TGTGCCAGCAGCCGACAGGGGGCAACGGGCAATGAGCAGTTCTTC.

This clonotype was counted between two and nine times. The V and J genes are TRBV9 and TRBJ1-5, with unresolved D. CDR3 length: 15 amino acids. The V gene's germline CDR1 is SGDLS and CDR2 YYNGEE. Trimming removed 0 bases from V and 2 bases from J, with 9 bases in between. In nucleotides, the CDR3 is TGTGCCAGCAGCGTAGATTGGCATGGCAATCAGCCCCAGCATTTT. Protein product: CASSVDWHGNQPQHF.

The V call is TRBV5-1, the J call TRBJ1-4; tentative D call: TRBD1 (5 bases). This CDR3 comprises 14 residues. Germline V gene lookup returns CDR1 SGHRS and CDR2 YFSETQ. V lost 7 bases to trimming and J lost 3 bases, with 13 bases between them. Here the CDR3 DNA reads TGCGCCAGCGGGAGGGACGGACCTAATGAAAAACTGTTTTTT. Its translation: CASGRDGPNEKLFF.

This clonotype has a handful of counts. The chain links TRBV21-1 to TRBJ2-7; the DNA was not used to check the table's D call, TRBD1. TRBV21-1 is designated a pseudogene. The CDR3 runs to 15 residues. The CDR3 region is CASSEGAGSTYEQYF. Here the CDR3 DNA reads TGTGCCAGCAGCGAGGGGGCGGGATCCACCTACGAGCAGTACTTC.